This TCR beta chain was sequenced in a study of CD8 T cells in Susac syndrome. Random hexamers were used to reverse transcribe the RNA input (about 0.45 to 1 ug). The immunoSEQ assay covered 54 Vbeta and 13 Jbeta segments for CDR3. TCRdb recomputed calls from the immunoSEQ multiplex PCR reads with MiXCR, one row per CDR3 protein. Here the sample spans 190,000 or so distinct CDR3 sequences, 95% being singletons. The patients who served as multiple sclerosis controls were treatment-naive and had stable or active relapsing-remitting disease that fulfilled the revised McDonald criteria. FACS was used to enrich TEMRA cells, whereas the CD8+ and CD4+ T cells were obtained by negative isolation. V lost 5 bases to trimming and J lost 6 bases, with 16 bases between them. The CDR3 has 15 residues. Germline V gene sequence: CDR1 MGHDK, CDR2 SYGVNS.

This chain links TRBV25-1 with TRBJ1-4, with D maybe TRBD1 (6 bases). The receptor's source is a human donor with multiple sclerosis. Sequencing was carried out using CD4+ T cells from PBMCs. The CDR3 sequence is CASSPVDGGHEKLFF. The CDR3 nucleotides are TGTGCCAGCAGTCCCGTGGACGGGGGGCATGAAAAACTGTTTTTT.